The 12 T cell receptor beta chains below were found in one sample sequenced in a study of shared clonotypes between healthy human individuals. Some clones are missing from TCRdb's copy, which holds only in-frame ones; the method was immunoSEQ multiplex PCR. The sample records about 700,000 clones, over 65% being singletons. Sequenced sample: memory CD4+ T cells sorted from blood. Subset noted: CD45RA-negative fraction. These receptors were collected from a woman in her twenties or thirties in good health.

This chain connects TRBV6-6 to TRBJ2-1; 11 bases are a match to TRBD2. This CDR3 is 15 amino acids long. The junction had 11 bases not matched to a gene; V was cut back by 6 bases and J by 10 bases. CDR1 and CDR2 from the germline V gene are MNHNY and SVGAGI (reference sequence). CDR3 DNA: TGTGCCAGCAGAACAACTAGCGGGAGTCCACGAGAGCAGTTCTTC. Amino acid sequence: CASRTTSGSPREQFF.

The V call is TRBV2, the J call TRBJ2-5; D gene uncertain. Germline values: CDR1 SNHLY, CDR2 FYNNEI. The germline V and J ends were trimmed by 2 bases and 5 bases, with 21 bases remaining between them. The CDR3 spans 17 residues. This chain's CDR3 is CASSENSVYGFSETQYF. The CDR3 coding sequence is TGTGCCAGCAGTGAAAATTCCGTGTATGGATTCTCGGAGACCCAGTACTTC.

This sequence joins TRBV21-1 and TRBJ2-3; the D segment call TRBD1 is taken from the table without a DNA check. TRBV21-1 is a recognized pseudogene. The CDR3 has 15 amino acids. The CDR3 bases are TGTGCCAGCCCGCCAGGGTATCCTAGCACAGATACGCAGTATTTT. It yields the protein CASPPGYPSTDTQYF.

The rearrangement uses TRBV19 and TRBJ2-1, with D perhaps TRBD2 (5 bases). With 7 bases removed from V and 7 bases from J, the gap between germline ends came to 17 bases. Germline V gene data show CDR1 as LNHDA and CDR2 as SQIVND (reference sequence). The CDR3 runs 14 residues. The CDR3 DNA is TGTGCCAGTACGCCCCAGGCTAGCTTGAATGAGCAGTTCTTC. Its protein is CASTPQASLNEQFF.

This clone occurred once. V gene TRBV5-1 combines with J gene TRBJ2-5, with D possibly TRBD2 on 5 matching bases. From germline, CDR1 is SGHRS and CDR2 YFSETQ. The V end was cut by 4 bases, the J end by 5 bases, with 12 bases between. There are 13 residues in the CDR3. CDR3 bases: TGCGCCAGCAGCCCGCGAGTAGCGGAGACCCAGTACTTC. Amino acids: CASSPRVAETQYF.

This chain uses TRBV2 with TRBJ1-4; unclear D gene. This CDR3 is 12 amino acids long. V was clipped by 2 bases and J by 8 bases, with 6 bases between them. Germline V gene sequence: CDR1 SNHLY, CDR2 FYNNEI. CDR3 protein: CASSENSEKLFF. Here the CDR3 DNA reads TGTGCCAGCAGTGAAAACAGCGAAAAACTGTTTTTT.

The chain recombines TRBV25-1 with TRBJ2-5; no clear D gene. Germline CDR1 and CDR2: MGHDK and SYGVNS. Trimming removed 1 base from V and 4 bases from J, with 1 base in between. The CDR3 contains 11 residues. CDR3 sequence: CASSELETQYF. The CDR3 DNA sequence: TGTGCCAGCAGTGAATTAGAGACCCAGTACTTC.

The genes are TRBV6-5 and TRBJ2-5, with 7 bases lining up with TRBD1. CDR1 is MNHEY and CDR2 is SVGAGI in the germline V gene. This CDR3 is built from 15 residues. V dropped 4 bases and J dropped 4; count of bases not matched to a gene: 9. The CDR3 DNA reads TGTGCCAGCAGTTCCTCAACTACAGGGGCAGAGACCCAGTACTTC. Translated: CASSSSTTGAETQYF.

The chain links TRBV28 to TRBJ1-2; D gene unclear. The germline V gene has CDR1 MDHEN and CDR2 SYDVKM. The CDR3 extends over 13 amino acids. V was clipped by 8 bases and J by 0 bases, with 10 bases between them. CDR3 DNA: TGTGCCAGCTCTCGGGCAGCTAACTATGGCTACACCTTC. Translation gives CASSRAANYGYTF.

V is TRBV28 and J is TRBJ2-7; no definite D call. The CDR3 totals 14 residues. V dropped 6 bases and J dropped 2 bases, with 14 bases sitting between them. CDR1 and CDR2 (germline): MDHEN, SYDVKM. This CDR3 is CASSDTPRTYEQYF. CDR3 coding DNA: TGTGCCAGCAGCGACACGCCACGTACCTACGAGCAGTACTTC.

As to this clone: Other DNA sequences of this sample code for an identical CDR3. The V and J genes are TRBV7-2 and TRBJ2-7; 9 nucleotides match TRBD2. The CDR3 totals 16 residues. CDR1 SGHTA and CDR2 FQGNSA come from the germline V gene. V gave up 1 base and J gave up 0 bases; unmatched junction bases: 4. CDR3 DNA: TGTGCCAGCAGCTTAGGGCTAGCGGGAAGCTCCTACGAGCAGTACTTC. This codes for CASSLGLAGSSYEQYF.

This rearrangement joins TRBV5-1 to TRBJ1-4; D is possibly TRBD1 (6 bases). Germline CDR1 is SGHRS and CDR2 is YFSETQ. Trimming removed 0 bases from V and 4 bases from J, with 10 bases in between. This CDR3 spans 15 amino acids. This CDR3 reads CASSLGTEVNEKLFF. CDR3 DNA sequence: TGCGCCAGCAGCTTGGGGACAGAAGTTAATGAAAAACTGTTTTTT.